This section outlines one TCR beta chain sequence together with its context. Its antigen is not identified. RNA was extracted with the RNeasy kit, and a quantity of about 0.45 to 1 ug was reverse transcribed using random hexamers. A multiplex approach, immunoSEQ multiplex PCR, amplified TCR beta CDR3 across 54 Vbeta and 13 Jbeta. TCRdb called the immunoSEQ multiplex PCR reads again in MiXCR, with one record for every CDR3 protein. The sample includes roughly 120,000 distinct CDR3 sequences, approximately 94% of them seen just once. These data come from a study of CD8 T cells in Susac syndrome. Study outcomes and limitations: The authors acknowledged that their TCR sequencing and HLA analysis involved a relatively small number of individuals.

Sequencing was done on a sample of CD4+ T cells from PBMCs. This receptor was obtained from a human donor with multiple sclerosis.

CDR3 nucleotides: TGTGCCAGCAGTGAGGGACAGGGAAACACTGAAGCTTTCTTT. The encoded protein is CASSEGQGNTEAFF. The rearrangement joins TRBV25-1 to TRBJ1-1; 9 bases match TRBD1. Per germline, CDR1 MGHDK and CDR2 SYGVNS. CDR3 length: 14 amino acids. V shed 3 bases and J 2 bases; nucleotides not matched to a gene: 1.